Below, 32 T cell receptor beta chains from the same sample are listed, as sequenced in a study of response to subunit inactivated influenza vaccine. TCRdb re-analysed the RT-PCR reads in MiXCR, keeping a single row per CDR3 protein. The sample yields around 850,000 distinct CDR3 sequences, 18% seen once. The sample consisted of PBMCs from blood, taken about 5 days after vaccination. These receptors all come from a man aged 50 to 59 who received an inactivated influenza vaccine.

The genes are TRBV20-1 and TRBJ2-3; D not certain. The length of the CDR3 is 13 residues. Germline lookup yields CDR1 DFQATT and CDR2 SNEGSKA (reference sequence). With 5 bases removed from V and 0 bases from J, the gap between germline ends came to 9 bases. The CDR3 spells CSALLFSTDTQYF. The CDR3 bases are TGCAGTGCTTTGTTGTTCAGCACAGATACGCAGTATTTT.

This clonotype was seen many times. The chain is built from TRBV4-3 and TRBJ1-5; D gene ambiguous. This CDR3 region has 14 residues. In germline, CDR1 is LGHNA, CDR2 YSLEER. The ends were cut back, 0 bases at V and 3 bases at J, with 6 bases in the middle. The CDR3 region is CASSQEVTNQPQHF. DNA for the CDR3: TGCGCCAGCAGCCAAGAGGTCACCAATCAGCCCCAGCATTTT.

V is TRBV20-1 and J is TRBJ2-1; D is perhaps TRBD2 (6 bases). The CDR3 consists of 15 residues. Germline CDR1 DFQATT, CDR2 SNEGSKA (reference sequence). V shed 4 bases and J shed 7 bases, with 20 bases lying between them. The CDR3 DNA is TGCAGTGCTACCAGGGCCAACGGGGGAAAAAATGAGCAGTTCTTC. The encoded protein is CSATRANGGKNEQFF.

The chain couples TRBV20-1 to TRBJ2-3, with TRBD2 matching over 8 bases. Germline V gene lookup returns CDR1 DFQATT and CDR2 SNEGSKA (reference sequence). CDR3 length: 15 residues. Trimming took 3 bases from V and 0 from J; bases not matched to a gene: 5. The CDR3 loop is CSASPLAASTDTQYF. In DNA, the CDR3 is TGCAGTGCTAGCCCACTAGCGGCTAGCACAGATACGCAGTATTTT.

The CDR3 reads CASSQGGPGELFF. CDR3 nucleotides: TGTGCCAGCAGTCAAGGGGGCCCCGGGGAGCTGTTTTTT. The V gene is TRBV12-3 or TRBV12-4, the J gene TRBJ2-2, with 7 bases aligning to TRBD1. V was clipped by 5 bases and J by 6 bases; unmatched bases: 3. This CDR3 region has 13 residues.

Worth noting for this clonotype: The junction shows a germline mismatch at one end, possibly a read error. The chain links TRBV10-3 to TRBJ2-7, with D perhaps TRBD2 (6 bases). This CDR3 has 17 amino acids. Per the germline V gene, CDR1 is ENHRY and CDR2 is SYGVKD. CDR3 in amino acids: CAISESGGGSFSHEQYF. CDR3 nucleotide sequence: TGTGCCATCAGTGAGTCCGGGGGTGGCTCGTTCTCCCACGAGCAGTACTTC.

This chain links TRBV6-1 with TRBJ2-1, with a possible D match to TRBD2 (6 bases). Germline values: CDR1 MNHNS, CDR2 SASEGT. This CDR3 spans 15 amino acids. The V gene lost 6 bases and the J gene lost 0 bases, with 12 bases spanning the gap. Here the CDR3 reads CASSPSGHSYNEQFF. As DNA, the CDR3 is TGTGCCAGCAGCCCGAGCGGGCACTCCTACAATGAGCAGTTCTTC.

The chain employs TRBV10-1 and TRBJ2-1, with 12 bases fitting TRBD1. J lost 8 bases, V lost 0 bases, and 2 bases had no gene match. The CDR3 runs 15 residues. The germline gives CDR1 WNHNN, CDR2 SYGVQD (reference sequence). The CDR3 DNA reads TGCGCCAGCAGTGAGTCCGGGACAGGGGGCGATGAGCAGTTCTTC. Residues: CASSESGTGGDEQFF.

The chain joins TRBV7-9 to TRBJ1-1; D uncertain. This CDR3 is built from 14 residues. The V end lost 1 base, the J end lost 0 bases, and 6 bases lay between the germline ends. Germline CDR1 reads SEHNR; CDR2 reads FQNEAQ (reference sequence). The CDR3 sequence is CASSLEQLNTEAFF. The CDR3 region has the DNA TGTGCCAGCAGCTTAGAACAGTTGAACACTGAAGCTTTCTTT.

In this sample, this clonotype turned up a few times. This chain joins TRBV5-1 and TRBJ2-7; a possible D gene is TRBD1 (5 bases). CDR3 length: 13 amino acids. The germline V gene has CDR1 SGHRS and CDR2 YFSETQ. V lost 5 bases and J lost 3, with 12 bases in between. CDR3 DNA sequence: TGCGCCAGCAGGACAGATCAGTTCTACGAGCAGTACTTC. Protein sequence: CASRTDQFYEQYF.

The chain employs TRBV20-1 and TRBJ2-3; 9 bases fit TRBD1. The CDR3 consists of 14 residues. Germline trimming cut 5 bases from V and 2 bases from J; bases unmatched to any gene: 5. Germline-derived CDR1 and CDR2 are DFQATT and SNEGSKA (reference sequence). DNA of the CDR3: TGCAGTGCTCCGCCACAGGGGGCCACAGATACGCAGTATTTT. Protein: CSAPPQGATDTQYF.

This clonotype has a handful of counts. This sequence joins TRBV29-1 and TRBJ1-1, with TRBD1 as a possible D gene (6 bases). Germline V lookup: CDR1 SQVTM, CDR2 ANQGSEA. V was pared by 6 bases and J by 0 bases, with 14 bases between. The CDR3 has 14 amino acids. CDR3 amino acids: CSVEGVRVNTEAFF. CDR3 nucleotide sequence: TGCAGCGTGGAGGGGGTGAGAGTGAACACTGAAGCTTTCTTT.

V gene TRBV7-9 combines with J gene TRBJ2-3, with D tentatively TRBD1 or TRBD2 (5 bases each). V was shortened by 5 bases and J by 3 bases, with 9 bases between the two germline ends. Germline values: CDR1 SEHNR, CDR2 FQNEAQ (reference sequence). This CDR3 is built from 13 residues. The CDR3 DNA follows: TGTGCCAGCAGCGGGGACCTGACAGATACGCAGTATTTT. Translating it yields CASSGDLTDTQYF.

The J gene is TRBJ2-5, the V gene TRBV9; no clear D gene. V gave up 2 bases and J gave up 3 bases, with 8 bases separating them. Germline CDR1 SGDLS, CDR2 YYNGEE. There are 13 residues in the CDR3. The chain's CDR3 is CASSVALEETQYF. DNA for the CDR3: TGTGCCAGCAGCGTTGCTCTCGAAGAGACCCAGTACTTC. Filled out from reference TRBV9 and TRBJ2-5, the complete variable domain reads DSGVTQTPKHLITATGQRVTLRCSPRSGDLSVYWYQQSLDQGLQFLIQYYNGEERAKGNILERFSAQQFPDLHSELNLSSLELGDSALYFCASSVALEETQYFGPGTRLLVL.

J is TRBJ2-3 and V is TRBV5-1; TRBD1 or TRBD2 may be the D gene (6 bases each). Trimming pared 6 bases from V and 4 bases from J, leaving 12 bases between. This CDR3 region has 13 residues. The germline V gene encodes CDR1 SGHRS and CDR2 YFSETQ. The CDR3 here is CASNLEGADTQYF. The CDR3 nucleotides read TGCGCCAGCAACCTGGAGGGGGCAGATACGCAGTATTTT.

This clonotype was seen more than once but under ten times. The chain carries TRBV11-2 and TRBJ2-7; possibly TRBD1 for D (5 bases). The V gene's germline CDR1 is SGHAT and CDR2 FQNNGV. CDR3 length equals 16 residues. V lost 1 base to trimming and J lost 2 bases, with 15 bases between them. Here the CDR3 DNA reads TGTGCCAGCAGCTTAGGTGGGGCAGCCTTTACCTACGAGCAGTACTTC. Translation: CASSLGGAAFTYEQYF.

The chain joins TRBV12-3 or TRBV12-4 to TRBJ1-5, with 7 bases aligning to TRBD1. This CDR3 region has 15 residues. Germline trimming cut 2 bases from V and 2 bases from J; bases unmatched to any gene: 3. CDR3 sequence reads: CASSLNGQGNQPQHF. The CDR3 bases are TGTGCCAGCAGTTTAAACGGACAGGGCAATCAGCCCCAGCATTTT.

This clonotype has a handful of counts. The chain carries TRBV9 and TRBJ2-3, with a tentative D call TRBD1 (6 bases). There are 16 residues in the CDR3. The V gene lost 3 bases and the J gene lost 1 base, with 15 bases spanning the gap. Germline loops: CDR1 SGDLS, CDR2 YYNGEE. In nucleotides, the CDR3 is TGTGCCAGCAGCGAGGGGGAAGGGGTTGGCACAGATACGCAGTATTTT. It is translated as CASSEGEGVGTDTQYF.

CDR3 nucleotide sequence: TGTGCCAGCAGTTCGACAGGTGTGGAGACCCAGTACTTC. As protein: CASSSTGVETQYF. The chain couples TRBV27 to TRBJ2-5; maybe TRBD1 (6 bases). Germline lookup yields CDR1 MNHEY and CDR2 SMNVEV (reference sequence). V gave up 4 bases and J gave up 5 bases, with 11 bases separating them. The CDR3 is 13 amino acids.

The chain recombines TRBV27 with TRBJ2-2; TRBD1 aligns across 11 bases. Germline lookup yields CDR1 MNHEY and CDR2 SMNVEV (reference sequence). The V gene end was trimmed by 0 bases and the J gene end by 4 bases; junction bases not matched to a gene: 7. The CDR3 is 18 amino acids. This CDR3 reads CASSLSWTGGRGTGELFF. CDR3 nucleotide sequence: TGTGCCAGCAGTTTATCGTGGACAGGGGGCCGCGGCACCGGGGAGCTGTTTTTT.

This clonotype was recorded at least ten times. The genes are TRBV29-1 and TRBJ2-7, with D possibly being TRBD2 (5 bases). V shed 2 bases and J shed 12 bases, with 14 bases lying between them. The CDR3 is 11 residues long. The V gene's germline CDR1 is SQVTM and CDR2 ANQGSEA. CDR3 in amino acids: CSVERGREVYF. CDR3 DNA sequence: TGCAGCGTTGAACGGGGTAGGGAAGTGTACTTC.

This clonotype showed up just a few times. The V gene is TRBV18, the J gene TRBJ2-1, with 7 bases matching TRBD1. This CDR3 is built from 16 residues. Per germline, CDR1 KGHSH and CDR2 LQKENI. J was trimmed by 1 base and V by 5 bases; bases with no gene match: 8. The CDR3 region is CASSTRTGKSYNEQFF. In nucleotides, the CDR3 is TGTGCCAGCTCAACCCGGACAGGAAAATCCTACAATGAGCAGTTCTTC.

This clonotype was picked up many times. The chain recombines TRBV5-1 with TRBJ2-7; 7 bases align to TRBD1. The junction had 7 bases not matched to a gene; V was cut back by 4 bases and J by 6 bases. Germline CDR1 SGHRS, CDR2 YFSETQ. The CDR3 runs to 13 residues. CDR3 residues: CASSETGSREQYF. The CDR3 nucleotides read TGCGCCAGCAGCGAGACAGGGTCCCGCGAGCAGTACTTC.

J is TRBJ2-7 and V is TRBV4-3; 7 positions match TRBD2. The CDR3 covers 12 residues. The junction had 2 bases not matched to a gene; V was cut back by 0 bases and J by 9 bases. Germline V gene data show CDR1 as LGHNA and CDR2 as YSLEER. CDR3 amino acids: CASSQDAGAQYF. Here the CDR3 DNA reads TGCGCCAGCAGCCAAGATGCGGGAGCGCAGTACTTC.

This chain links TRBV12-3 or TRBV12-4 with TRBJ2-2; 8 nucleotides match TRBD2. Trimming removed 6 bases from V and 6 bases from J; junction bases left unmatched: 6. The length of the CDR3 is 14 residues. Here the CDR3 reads CASSRRGGPGELFF. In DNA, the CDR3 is TGTGCCAGCAGCCGTCGGGGGGGACCCGGGGAGCTGTTTTTT.

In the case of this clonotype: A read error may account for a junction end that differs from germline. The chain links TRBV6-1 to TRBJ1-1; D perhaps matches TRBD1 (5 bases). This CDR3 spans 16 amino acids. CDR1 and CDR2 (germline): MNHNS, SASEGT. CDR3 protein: CASSPGGLGPNAEAFF. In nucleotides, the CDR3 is TGTGCCAGCAGCCCCGGGGGATTAGGTCCGAACGCTGAAGCTTTCTTT.

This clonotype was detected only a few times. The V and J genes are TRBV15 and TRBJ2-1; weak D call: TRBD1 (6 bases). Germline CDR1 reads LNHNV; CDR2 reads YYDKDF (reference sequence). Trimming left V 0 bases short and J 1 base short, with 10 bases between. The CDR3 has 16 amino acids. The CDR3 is CATSRDRGYSYNEQFF. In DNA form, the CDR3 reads TGTGCCACCAGCAGAGATAGGGGGTATTCCTACAATGAGCAGTTCTTC.

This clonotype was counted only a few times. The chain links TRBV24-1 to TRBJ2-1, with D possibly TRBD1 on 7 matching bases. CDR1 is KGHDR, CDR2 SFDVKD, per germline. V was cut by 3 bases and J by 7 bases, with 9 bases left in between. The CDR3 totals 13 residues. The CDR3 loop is CATSDPGGNEQFF. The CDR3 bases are TGTGCCACCAGTGATCCAGGGGGGAATGAGCAGTTCTTC.

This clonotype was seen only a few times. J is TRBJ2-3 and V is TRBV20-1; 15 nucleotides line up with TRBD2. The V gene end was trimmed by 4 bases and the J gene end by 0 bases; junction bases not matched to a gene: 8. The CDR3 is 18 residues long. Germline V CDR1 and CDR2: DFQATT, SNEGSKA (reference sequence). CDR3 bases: TGCAGTGCTATCACCGGGACTAGCGGGAGGTCTAGCACAGATACGCAGTATTTT. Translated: CSAITGTSGRSSTDTQYF.

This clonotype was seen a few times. CDR3 sequence reads: CASTPRGYQETQYF. The CDR3 DNA follows: TGTGCCAGCACCCCCAGGGGGTACCAAGAGACCCAGTACTTC. The V gene is TRBV12-3 or TRBV12-4, the J gene TRBJ2-5; 7 bases are shared with TRBD1. The CDR3 spans 14 residues. V dropped 7 bases and J dropped 0; count of bases not matched to a gene: 5.

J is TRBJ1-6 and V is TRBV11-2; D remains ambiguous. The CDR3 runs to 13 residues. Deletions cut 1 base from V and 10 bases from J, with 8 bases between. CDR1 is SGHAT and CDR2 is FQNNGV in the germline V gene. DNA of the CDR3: TGTGCCAGCAGCTTAGGGTCCGTCTCACCCCTCCACTTT. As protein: CASSLGSVSPLHF.

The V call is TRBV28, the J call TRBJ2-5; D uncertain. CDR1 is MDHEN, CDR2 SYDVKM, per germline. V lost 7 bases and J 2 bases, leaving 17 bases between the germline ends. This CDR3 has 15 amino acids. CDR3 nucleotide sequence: TGTGCCAGCACGTCCTCCATCCCATCTCAAGAGACCCAGTACTTC. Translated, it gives CASTSSIPSQETQYF. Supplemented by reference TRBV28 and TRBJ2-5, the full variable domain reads DVKVTQSSRYLVKRTGEKVFLECVQDMDHENMFWYRQDPGLGLRLIYFSYDVKMKEKGDIPEGYSVSREKKERFSLILESASTNQTSMYLCASTSSIPSQETQYFGPGTRLLVL.